This TCR beta chain is drawn from a study of identical twins. This clonotype appeared a few times. The length of the CDR3 is 14 residues. With V trimmed by 4 bases and J by 5 bases, 7 bases remained unmatched. Germline lookup yields CDR1 SGHRS and CDR2 YFSETQ. MiXCR, run by TCRdb on the 5' RACE reads, gives a single entry per CDR3 protein. The data hold 450,000 to 600,000 distinct CDR3 sequences, with 20% to 25% observed a single time. These records were also assigned to another study, of yellow fever vaccine responses in identical twins. Per that paper: As reported, the vaccine T cell response of twins seemed partly convergent and partly personalized.

The chain combines TRBV5-1 with TRBJ1-1, with 8 positions matching TRBD1. The receptor was derived from a young woman in good health. The sequenced sample consisted of CD4+ T cells sorted from blood. The CDR3 region is CASSNGQGGTEAFF. As DNA, the CDR3 is TGCGCCAGCAGCAACGGACAGGGTGGGACTGAAGCTTTCTTT.